Following are 10 T cell receptor beta chains from one sample sequenced in a study of CD8+ T cells in alopecia areata. Following extraction, RNA underwent reverse transcription to cDNA, which served as the sequencing template. Measured with immunoSEQ multiplex PCR; TCRdb has only the in-frame clones, and not every one. Of approximately 98,000 clones in the sample, roughly 55% were seen once. The sequenced material came from NKG2D-low CD8+ T cells sorted from blood. The receptors come from a human donor with alopecia areata.

The chain has TRBV19 and TRBJ2-4; 8 bases line up with TRBD1. The germline V gene has CDR1 LNHDA and CDR2 SQIVND (reference sequence). V shed 5 bases and J 7 bases; nucleotides not matched to a gene: 7. This CDR3 is built from 14 residues. In DNA, the CDR3 is TGTGCCAGTAGTCCTACACAGGGGGGCAACATTCAGTACTTC. Its protein is CASSPTQGGNIQYF.

Regarding this clone: With a much larger clone just one base away, this may be a read error. The chain employs TRBV6-1 and TRBJ2-3, with 13 bases identical to TRBD2. Germline V CDR1 and CDR2: MNHNS, SASEGT. CDR3 length: 15 residues. Here the CDR3 DNA reads TGTGCCGGCAGTGAAGGACTAGCGGGAGCAGATACGCAGTATTTT. This encodes CAGSEGLAGADTQYF.

The J gene is TRBJ1-5, the V gene TRBV28; D not resolved. V lost 3 bases and J 6 bases, leaving 15 bases between the germline ends. This CDR3 is built from 15 residues. Germline lookup yields CDR1 MDHEN and CDR2 SYDVKM. DNA of the CDR3: TGTGCCAGCAGTTTTGGGAGCGGGAAAAGTCAGCCCCAGCATTTT. It translates to CASSFGSGKSQPQHF.

The V gene is TRBV7-9, the J gene TRBJ1-2; D uncertain. Germline values: CDR1 SEHNR, CDR2 FQNEAQ (reference sequence). Trimming removed 9 bases at V and 3 bases at J, with 11 bases between. The CDR3 spans 12 residues. The CDR3 loop is CASGRVDYGYTF. CDR3 nucleotide sequence: TGTGCCAGTGGGAGAGTCGACTATGGCTACACCTTC.

The rearrangement links TRBV27 to TRBJ2-4; possibly TRBD2 for D (6 bases). V was clipped by 2 bases and J by 4 bases, with 6 bases between them. Per germline, CDR1 MNHEY and CDR2 SMNVEV (reference sequence). The CDR3 covers 13 residues. The DNA for the CDR3 is TGTGCCAGCAGTTTAGCGGGGAAAAACATTCAGTACTTC. The encoded protein is CASSLAGKNIQYF.

This chain links TRBV27 with TRBJ2-1; tentative D call: TRBD2 (6 bases). In germline, CDR1 is MNHEY, CDR2 SMNVEV (reference sequence). The CDR3 is 13 residues long. V was shortened by 5 bases and J by 8 bases, with 13 bases between the two germline ends. The CDR3 region has the DNA TGTGCCAGCAGTGTAAAGGAGGGCGATGAGCAGTTCTTC. Translating gives CASSVKEGDEQFF.

The gene calls are TRBV29-1 and TRBJ2-1; D is uncertain. Germline CDR1 reads SQVTM; CDR2 reads ANQGSEA. The V end lost 4 bases, the J end lost 5 bases, and 6 bases lay between the germline ends. The CDR3 spans 11 residues. CDR3 loop: CSVVRDNEQFF. CDR3 coding DNA: TGCAGCGTTGTTAGAGACAATGAGCAGTTCTTC.

The chain couples TRBV27 to TRBJ1-4, with TRBD1 identical over 9 bases. CDR3 length: 14 amino acids. V shed 6 bases and J 10 bases; nucleotides not matched to a gene: 9. Germline V gene sequence: CDR1 MNHEY, CDR2 SMNVEV (reference sequence). CDR3 DNA: TGTGCCAGCAGCCCGACAGGGGGTCGTCGAAAACTGTTTTTT. Translating it yields CASSPTGGRRKLFF.

The CDR3 sequence is CASSLGQGGTKETQYF. CDR3 coding DNA: TGCGCCAGCAGCTTGGGACAGGGAGGAACAAAAGAGACCCAGTACTTC. This chain joins TRBV5-1 and TRBJ2-5, with a tentative D call TRBD1 (7 bases). CDR1 SGHRS and CDR2 YFSETQ come from the germline V gene. The length of the CDR3 is 16 residues. The V and J ends lost 0 bases and 3 bases respectively, with 15 bases between them.

The sample holds one count of this clone. The rearrangement uses TRBV6-1 and TRBJ1-3; no clear D gene. Trimming took 6 bases from V and 8 from J, leaving 14 bases between them. This CDR3 comprises 13 residues. In germline, CDR1 is MNHNS, CDR2 SASEGT. Written as DNA, the CDR3 is TGTGCCAGCAGCCCCTCCAGTAGGTACACCATATATTTT. It yields the protein CASSPSSRYTIYF.